Below, 9 T cell receptor beta chains from the same sample are listed, as sequenced in a study of technical replicates of blood from a handful of donors. The assay was immunoSEQ multiplex PCR, and TCRdb's table has in-frame clones only and misses some. The table includes about 73,000 clones, approximately 90% detected once. Sequenced: PBMCs. The receptors were sampled from a human donor in good health. Some clones in this sample may be carry-over from other donors' samples.

The CDR3 here is CASSLGHPGNTIYF. CDR3 DNA: TGCGCCAGCAGCTTGGGGCATCCTGGAAACACCATATATTTT. J is TRBJ1-3 and V is TRBV5-1; D not certain. Germline CDR1 is SGHRS and CDR2 is YFSETQ. Trimming removed 0 bases at V and 2 bases at J, with 6 bases between. This CDR3 spans 14 amino acids.

The CDR3 protein is CAISESGGTEAFF. For the CDR3, the DNA is TGTGCCATCAGTGAGTCTGGGGGGACTGAAGCTTTCTTT. The chain links TRBV10-3 to TRBJ1-1; TRBD1 is a possible D gene (5 bases). Germline assignment: CDR1 ENHRY and CDR2 SYGVKD. The ends were cut back, 0 bases at V and 5 bases at J, with 7 bases in the middle. This CDR3 has 13 residues.

The CDR3 coding sequence is TGTGCCAGCAGCTTGGAGCGGGCGTCCTACGAGCAGTACTTC. It codes for CASSLERASYEQYF. The gene calls are TRBV5-4 and TRBJ2-7, with D perhaps TRBD2 (6 bases). The CDR3 loop spans 14 amino acids. CDR1 is SGHNT and CDR2 is YYREEE in the germline V gene (reference sequence). The V and J ends lost 0 bases and 1 base respectively, with 8 bases between them.

This clone came up a few times. The chain carries TRBV11-2 and TRBJ1-5, with 8 bases matching TRBD1. The ends lost 5 bases at V and 5 bases at J; junction bases unmatched: 8. CDR3 length: 15 amino acids. Per germline, CDR1 SGHAT and CDR2 FQNNGV. CDR3 amino acids: CASSPRAGGDQPQHF. The CDR3 DNA reads TGTGCCAGCAGCCCCCGGGCAGGGGGCGATCAGCCCCAGCATTTT.

This chain joins TRBV9 and TRBJ2-3, with 8 bases lining up with TRBD2. This CDR3 has 15 residues. Germline CDR1 reads SGDLS; CDR2 reads YYNGEE. The ends lost 3 bases at V and 4 bases at J; junction bases unmatched: 7. In nucleotides, the CDR3 is TGTGCCAGCAGCGCGGCCGGGACTAGGGCAGATACGCAGTATTTT. Encoded protein: CASSAAGTRADTQYF.

The rearrangement uses TRBV6-5 and TRBJ2-7; 9 bases line up with TRBD2. CDR1 MNHEY and CDR2 SVGAGI come from the germline V gene. This CDR3 region has 16 residues. With 1 base clipped from V and 7 bases from J, the junction kept 11 bases outside the gene matches. For the CDR3, the DNA is TGTGCCAGCAGTTACTTTCGGGTTAGCGGGAGTTTAGAGCAGTACTTC. This gives the protein CASSYFRVSGSLEQYF.

The chain combines TRBV11-2 with TRBJ1-4; 8 bases map to TRBD1. Germline V gene lookup returns CDR1 SGHAT and CDR2 FQNNGV. V lost 5 bases to trimming and J lost 8 bases; unmatched junction nucleotides: 19. This CDR3 region has 18 residues. The CDR3 DNA is TGTGCCAGCAGCGCCAACCCGTTCTCAGGGGGCTGGAGGGAAAAACTGTTTTTT. It translates to CASSANPFSGGWREKLFF. Full variable domain (remainder filled in from reference TRBV11-2 and TRBJ1-4): EAGVAQSPRYKIIEKRQSVAFWCNPISGHATLYWYQQILGQGPKLLIQFQNNGVVDDSQLPKDRFSAERLKGVDSTLKIQPAKLEDSAVYLCASSANPFSGGWREKLFFGSGTQLSVL.

The CDR3 nucleotides are TGTGCCAGCTGGGACAGGGGGATTCAGCCCCAGCATTTT. Translation gives CASWDRGIQPQHF. The chain links TRBV6-6 to TRBJ1-5; 11 nucleotides line up with TRBD1. From germline, CDR1 is MNHNY and CDR2 SVGAGI (reference sequence). The length of the CDR3 is 13 residues. The V gene end was trimmed by 8 bases and the J gene end by 6 bases; junction bases not matched to a gene: 3.

The chain recombines TRBV5-1 with TRBJ2-5; tentative D call: TRBD1 (5 bases). V lost 0 bases and J 2 bases, leaving 11 bases between the germline ends. The CDR3 has 15 residues. CDR1 SGHRS and CDR2 YFSETQ come from the germline V gene. The CDR3 DNA reads as TGCGCCAGCAGCTTGGTGGACACGAAACAAGAGACCCAGTACTTC. It codes for CASSLVDTKQETQYF.